The text below deals with one TCR beta chain. This entry belongs to a study of T cells in localized non-small cell lung cancer. The junction had 2 bases not matched to a gene; V was cut back by 0 bases and J by 7 bases. The germline V gene encodes CDR1 MNHEY and CDR2 SVGAGI. The CDR3 is 14 amino acids. The table came from immunoSEQ multiplex PCR; TCRdb's copy has only in-frame clones and leaves some out. The data contain approximately 31,000 clones, approximately 90% of them singletons. The rearrangement joins TRBV6-5 to TRBJ2-2; 7 bases line up with TRBD1. The receptor was derived from a man between 35 and 75 years old with stage III lung adenocarcinoma. The sequences come from peripheral blood mononuclear cells, collected before any cancer treatment. As DNA, the CDR3 is TGTGCCAGCAGTTACTCGAGGGGGCACGGGGAGCTGTTTTTT. Its translation is CASSYSRGHGELFF.